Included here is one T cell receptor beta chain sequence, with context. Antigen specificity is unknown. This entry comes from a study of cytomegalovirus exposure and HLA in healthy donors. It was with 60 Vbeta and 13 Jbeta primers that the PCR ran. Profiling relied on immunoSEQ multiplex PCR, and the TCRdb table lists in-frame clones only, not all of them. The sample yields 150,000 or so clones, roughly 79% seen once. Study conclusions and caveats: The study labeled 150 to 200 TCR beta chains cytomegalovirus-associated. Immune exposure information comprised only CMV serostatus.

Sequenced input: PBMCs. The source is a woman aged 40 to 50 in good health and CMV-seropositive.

In nucleotides, the CDR3 is TGTGCCAGCAGCTTGGCCTACAGGGACGAGCAGTACTTC. It encodes CASSLAYRDEQYF. The V gene is TRBV5-4, the J gene TRBJ2-7; tentatively, D is TRBD1 (6 bases). Germline V gene sequence: CDR1 SGHNT, CDR2 YYREEE (reference sequence). The length of the CDR3 is 13 residues. V lost 0 bases to trimming and J lost 5 bases, with 9 bases between them.